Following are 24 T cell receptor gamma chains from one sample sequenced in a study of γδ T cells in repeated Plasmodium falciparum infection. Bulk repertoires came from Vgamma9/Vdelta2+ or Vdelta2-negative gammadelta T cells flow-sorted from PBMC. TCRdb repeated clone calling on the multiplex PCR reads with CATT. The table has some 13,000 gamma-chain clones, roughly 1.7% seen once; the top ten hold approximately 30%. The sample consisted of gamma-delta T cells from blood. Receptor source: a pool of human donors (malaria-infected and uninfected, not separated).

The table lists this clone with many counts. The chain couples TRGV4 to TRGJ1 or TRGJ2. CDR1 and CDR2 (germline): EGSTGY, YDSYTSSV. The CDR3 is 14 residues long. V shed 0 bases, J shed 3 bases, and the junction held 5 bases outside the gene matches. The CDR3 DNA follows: TGTGCCACCTGGGATGGGCCGTTTTATTATAAGAAACTCTTT. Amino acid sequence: CATWDGPFYYKKLF.

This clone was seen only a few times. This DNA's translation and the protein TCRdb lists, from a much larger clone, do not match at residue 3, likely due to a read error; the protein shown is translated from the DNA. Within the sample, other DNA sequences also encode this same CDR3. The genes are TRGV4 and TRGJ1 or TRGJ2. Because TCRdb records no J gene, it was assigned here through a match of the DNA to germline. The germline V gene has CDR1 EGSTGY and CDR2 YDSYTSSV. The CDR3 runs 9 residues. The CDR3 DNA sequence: TGTGCCAACTGGGAAGTGAAACTCTTT. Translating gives CANWEVKLF.

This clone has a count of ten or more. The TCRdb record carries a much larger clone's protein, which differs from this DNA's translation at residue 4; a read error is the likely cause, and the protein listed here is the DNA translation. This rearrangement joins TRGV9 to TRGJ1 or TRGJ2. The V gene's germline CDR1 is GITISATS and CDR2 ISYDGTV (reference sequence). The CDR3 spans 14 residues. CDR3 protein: CALCEAHPYYKKLF. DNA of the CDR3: TGTGCCTTGTGTGAGGCCCACCCTTATTATAAGAAACTCTTT.

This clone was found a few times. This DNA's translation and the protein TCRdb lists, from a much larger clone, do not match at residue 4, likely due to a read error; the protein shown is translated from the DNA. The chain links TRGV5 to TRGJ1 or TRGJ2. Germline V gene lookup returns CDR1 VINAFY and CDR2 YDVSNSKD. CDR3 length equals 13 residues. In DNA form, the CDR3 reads TGTGCCACCTGTGACAGGCCTTTCGATAAGAAACTCTTT. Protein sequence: CATCDRPFDKKLF.

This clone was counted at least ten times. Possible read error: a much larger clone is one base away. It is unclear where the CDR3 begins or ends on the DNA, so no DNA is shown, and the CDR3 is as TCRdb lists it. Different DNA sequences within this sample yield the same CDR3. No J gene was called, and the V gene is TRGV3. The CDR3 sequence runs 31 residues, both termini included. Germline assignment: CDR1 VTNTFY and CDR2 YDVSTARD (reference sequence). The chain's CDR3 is CATWDRIIIRNSLAVEQHLLSQVSIGRIQHF.

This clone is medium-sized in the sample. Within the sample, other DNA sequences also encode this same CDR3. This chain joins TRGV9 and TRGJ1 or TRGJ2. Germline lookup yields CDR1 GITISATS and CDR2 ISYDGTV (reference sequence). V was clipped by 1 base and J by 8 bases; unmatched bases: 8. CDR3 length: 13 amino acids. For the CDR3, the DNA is TGTGCCTTGTGGGAGGTCCCCTGGGATAAGAAACTCTTT. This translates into CALWEVPWDKKLF.

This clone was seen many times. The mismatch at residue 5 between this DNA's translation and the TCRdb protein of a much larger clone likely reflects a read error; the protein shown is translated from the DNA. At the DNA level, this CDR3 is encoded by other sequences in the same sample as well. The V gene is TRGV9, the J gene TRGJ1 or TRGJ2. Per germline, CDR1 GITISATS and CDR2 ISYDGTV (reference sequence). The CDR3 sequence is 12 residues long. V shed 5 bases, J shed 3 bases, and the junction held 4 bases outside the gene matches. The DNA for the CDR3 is TGTGCCTTGTGGGGGGTTTATTATAAGAAACTCTTT. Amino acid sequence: CALWGVYYKKLF.

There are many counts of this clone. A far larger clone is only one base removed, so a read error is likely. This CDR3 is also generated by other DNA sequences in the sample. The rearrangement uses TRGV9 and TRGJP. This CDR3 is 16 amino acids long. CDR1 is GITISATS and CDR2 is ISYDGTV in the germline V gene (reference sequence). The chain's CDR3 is CALWDLQELGKKIKVF. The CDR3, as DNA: TGTGCCTTGTGGGACCTTCAAGAGTTGGGCAAAAAGATCAAGGTATTT.

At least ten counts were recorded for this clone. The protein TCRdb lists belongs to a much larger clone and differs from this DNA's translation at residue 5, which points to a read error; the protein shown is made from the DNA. CDR3 sequence reads: CALWGAHPYYKKLF. The CDR3 DNA sequence: TGTGCCTTGTGGGGGGCCCACCCTTATTATAAGAAACTCTTT. The chain is built from TRGV9 and TRGJ1 or TRGJ2. J gave up 3 bases and V 5 bases, and 10 bases lay outside the gene matches. The CDR3 totals 14 residues. Looked up from germline, CDR1 is GITISATS and CDR2 is ISYDGTV (reference sequence).

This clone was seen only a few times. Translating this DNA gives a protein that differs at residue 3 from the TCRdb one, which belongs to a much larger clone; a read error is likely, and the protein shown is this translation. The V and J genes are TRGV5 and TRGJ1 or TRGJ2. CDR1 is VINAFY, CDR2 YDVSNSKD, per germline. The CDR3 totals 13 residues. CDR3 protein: CAAWDRPYYKKLF. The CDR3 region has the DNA TGTGCCGCCTGGGACAGGCCTTATTATAAGAAACTCTTT.

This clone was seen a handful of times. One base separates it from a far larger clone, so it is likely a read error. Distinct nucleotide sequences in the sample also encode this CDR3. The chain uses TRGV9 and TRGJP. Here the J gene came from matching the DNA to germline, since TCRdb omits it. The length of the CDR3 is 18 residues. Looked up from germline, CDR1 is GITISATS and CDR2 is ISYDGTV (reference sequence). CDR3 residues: CALWESNPQELGKKIKVF. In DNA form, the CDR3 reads TGTGCTTTGTGGGAGTCCAACCCTCAAGAGTTGGGCAAAAAAATCAAGGTATTT.

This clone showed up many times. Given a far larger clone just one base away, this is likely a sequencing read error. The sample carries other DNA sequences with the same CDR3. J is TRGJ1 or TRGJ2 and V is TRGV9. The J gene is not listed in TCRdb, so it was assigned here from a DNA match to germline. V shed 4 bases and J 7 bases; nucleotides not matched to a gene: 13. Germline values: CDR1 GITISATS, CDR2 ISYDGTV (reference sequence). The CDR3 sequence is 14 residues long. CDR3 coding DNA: TGTGCCTTGTGGGATCCCTCGGGGGACTATAAGAAACTCTTT. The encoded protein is CALWDPSGDYKKLF.

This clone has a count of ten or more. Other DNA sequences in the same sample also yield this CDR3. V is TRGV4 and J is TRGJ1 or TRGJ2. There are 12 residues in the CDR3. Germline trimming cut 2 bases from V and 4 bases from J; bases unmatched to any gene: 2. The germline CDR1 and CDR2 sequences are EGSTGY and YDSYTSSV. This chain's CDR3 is CATWDVYYKKLF. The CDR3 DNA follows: TGTGCCACCTGGGATGTCTATTATAAGAAACTCTTT.

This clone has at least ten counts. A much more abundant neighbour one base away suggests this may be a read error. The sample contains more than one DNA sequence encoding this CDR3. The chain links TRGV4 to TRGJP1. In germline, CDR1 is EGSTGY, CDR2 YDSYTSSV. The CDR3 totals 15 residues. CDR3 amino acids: CATWALRLNVLFKIF. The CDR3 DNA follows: TGTGCCACCTGGGCCCTACGTCTAAATGTGTTGTTCAAGATATTC.

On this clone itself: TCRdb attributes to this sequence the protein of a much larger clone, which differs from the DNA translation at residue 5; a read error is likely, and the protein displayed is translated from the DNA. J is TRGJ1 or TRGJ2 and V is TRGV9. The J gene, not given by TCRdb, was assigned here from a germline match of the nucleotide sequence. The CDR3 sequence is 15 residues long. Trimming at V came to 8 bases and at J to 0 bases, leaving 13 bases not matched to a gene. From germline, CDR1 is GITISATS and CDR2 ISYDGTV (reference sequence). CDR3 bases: TGTGCCTTGTACTTTTATTCTTCGAATTATTATAAGAAACTCTTT. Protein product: CALYFYSSNYYKKLF.

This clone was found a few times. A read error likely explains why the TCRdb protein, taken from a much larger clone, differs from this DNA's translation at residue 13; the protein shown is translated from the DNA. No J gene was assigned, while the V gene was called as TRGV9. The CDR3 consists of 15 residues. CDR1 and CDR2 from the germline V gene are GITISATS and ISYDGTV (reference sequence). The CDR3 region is CALWNSGLGKKIRVF. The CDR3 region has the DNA TGTGCCTTGTGGAATAGTGGGTTGGGCAAAAAAATCAGGGTATTT.

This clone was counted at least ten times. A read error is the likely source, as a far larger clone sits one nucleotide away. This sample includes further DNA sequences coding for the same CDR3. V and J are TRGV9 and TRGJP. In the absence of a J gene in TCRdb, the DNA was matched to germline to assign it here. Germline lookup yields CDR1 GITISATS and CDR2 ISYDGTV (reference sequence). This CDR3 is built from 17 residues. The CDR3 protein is CALWDQVRELGKKIKVF. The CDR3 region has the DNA TGTGCCTTGTGGGACCAGGTGCGAGAGCTGGGCAAAAAAATCAAGGTATTT.

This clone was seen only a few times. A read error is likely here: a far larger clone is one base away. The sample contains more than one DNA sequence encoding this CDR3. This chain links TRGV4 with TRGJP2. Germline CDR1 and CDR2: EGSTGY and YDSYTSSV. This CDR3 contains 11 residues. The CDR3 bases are TGTGCCACCTGGCGTGATTGGATCAAGACGTTC. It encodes CATWRDWIKTF.

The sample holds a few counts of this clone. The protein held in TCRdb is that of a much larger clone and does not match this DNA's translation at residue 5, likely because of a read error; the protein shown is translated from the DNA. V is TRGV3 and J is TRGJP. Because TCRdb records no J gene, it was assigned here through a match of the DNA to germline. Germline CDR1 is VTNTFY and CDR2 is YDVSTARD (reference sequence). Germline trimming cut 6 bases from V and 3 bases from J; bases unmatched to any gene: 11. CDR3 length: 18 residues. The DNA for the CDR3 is TGTGCCACCTGGAACGTGTCAACGCAAGAGTTGGGCAAAAAAATCAAGGTATTT. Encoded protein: CATWNVSTQELGKKIKVF.

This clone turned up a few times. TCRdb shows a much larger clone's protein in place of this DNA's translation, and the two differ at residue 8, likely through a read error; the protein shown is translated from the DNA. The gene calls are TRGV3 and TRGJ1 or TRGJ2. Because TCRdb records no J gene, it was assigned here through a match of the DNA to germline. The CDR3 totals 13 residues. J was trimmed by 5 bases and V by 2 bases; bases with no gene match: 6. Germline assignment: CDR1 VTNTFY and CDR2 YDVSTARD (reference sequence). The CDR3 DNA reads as TGTGCCACCTGGGACACCAATGATTATAAGAAACTCTTT. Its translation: CATWDTNDYKKLF.

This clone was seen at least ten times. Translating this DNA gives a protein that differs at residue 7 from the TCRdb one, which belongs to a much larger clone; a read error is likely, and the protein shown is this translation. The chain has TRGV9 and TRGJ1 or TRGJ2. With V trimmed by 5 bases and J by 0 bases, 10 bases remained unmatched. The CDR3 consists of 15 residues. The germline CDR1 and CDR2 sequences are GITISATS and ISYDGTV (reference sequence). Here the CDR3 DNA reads TGTGCCTTGTGGGTATTCATGTCGAATTATTATAAGAAACTCTTT. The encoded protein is CALWVFMSNYYKKLF.

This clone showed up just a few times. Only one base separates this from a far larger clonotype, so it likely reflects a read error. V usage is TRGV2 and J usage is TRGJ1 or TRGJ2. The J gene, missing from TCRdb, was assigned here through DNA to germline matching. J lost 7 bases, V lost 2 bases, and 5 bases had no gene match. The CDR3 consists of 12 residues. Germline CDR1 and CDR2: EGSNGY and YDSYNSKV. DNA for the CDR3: TGTGCCACCTGGGACGTTTGCTATAAGAAACTCTTT. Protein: CATWDVCYKKLF.

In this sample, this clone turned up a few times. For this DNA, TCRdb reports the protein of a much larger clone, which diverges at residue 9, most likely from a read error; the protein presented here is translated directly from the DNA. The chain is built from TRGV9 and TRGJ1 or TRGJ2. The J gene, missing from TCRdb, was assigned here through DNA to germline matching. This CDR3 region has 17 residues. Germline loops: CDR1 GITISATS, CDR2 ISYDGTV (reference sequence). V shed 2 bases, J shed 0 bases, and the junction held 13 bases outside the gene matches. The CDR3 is CALWEAYKHQNYYKKLF. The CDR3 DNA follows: TGTGCCTTGTGGGAGGCCTACAAACATCAGAATTATTATAAGAAACTCTTT.

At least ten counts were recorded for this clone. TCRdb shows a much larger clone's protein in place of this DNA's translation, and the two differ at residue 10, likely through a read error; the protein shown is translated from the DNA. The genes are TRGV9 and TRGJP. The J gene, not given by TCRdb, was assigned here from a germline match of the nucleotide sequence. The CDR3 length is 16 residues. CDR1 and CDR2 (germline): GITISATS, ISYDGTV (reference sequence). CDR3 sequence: CALWETEELSKKIKVF. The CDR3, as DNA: TGTGCCTTGTGGGAAACGGAGGAGTTGAGCAAAAAAATCAAGGTATTT.